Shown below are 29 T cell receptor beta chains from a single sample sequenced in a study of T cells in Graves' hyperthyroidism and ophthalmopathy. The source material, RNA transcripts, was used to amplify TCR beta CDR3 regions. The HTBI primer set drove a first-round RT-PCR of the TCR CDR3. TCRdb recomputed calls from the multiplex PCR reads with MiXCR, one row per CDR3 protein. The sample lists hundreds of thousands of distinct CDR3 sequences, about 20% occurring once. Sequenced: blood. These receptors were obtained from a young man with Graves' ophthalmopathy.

CDR3 sequence reads: CASSSGLAGVFYEQYF. CDR3 coding DNA: TGTGCCAGCAGTTCGGGACTAGCGGGAGTATTCTACGAGCAGTACTTC. The chain combines TRBV27 with TRBJ2-7; 14 nucleotides line up with TRBD2. V trimming: 4 bases; J trimming: 3 bases; junction bases outside the gene matches: 5. CDR3 length: 16 residues. CDR1 is MNHEY and CDR2 is SMNVEV in the germline V gene (reference sequence).

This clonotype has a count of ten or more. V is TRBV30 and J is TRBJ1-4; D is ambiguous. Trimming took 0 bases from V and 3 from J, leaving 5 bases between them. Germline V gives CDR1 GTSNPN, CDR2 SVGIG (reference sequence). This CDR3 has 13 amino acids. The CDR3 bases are TGTGCCTGGAGTGTAAGGTCTAATGAAAAACTGTTTTTT. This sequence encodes CAWSVRSNEKLFF.

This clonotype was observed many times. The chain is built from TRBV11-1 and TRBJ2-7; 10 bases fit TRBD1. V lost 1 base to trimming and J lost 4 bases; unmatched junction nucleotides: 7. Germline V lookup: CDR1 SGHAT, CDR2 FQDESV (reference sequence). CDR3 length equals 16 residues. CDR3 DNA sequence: TGTGCCAGCAGCTTAGGCGTTACGGACAGGGGGTACGAGCAGTACTTC. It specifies CASSLGVTDRGYEQYF.

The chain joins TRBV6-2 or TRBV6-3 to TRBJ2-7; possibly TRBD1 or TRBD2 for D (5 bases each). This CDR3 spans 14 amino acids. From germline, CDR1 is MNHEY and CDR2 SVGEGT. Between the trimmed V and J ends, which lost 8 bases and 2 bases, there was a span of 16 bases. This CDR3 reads CASRPIGGTYEQYF. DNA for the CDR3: TGTGCCAGCCGCCCTATTGGGGGTACCTACGAGCAGTACTTC.

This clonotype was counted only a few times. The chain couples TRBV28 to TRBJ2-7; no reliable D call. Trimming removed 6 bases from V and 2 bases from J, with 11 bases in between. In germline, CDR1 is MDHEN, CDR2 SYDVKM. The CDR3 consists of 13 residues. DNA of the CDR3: TGTGCCAGCAGCGAGTGGGGTCCCTACGAGCAGTACTTC. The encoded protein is CASSEWGPYEQYF.

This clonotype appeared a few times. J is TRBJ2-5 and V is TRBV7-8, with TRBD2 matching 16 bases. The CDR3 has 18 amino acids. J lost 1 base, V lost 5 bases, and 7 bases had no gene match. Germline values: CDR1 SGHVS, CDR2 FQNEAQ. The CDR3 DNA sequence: TGTGCCAGCAGCCCGGGACTAGCGGGAGGGCCGGGCCAAGAGACCCAGTACTTC. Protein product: CASSPGLAGGPGQETQYF.

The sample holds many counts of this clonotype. The CDR3 loop reads CASSFSQANQPQHF. The DNA of the CDR3 is TGTGCCAGCAGTTTTAGTCAAGCCAATCAGCCCCAGCATTTT. This chain joins TRBV12-3 or TRBV12-4 and TRBJ1-5; D gene ambiguous. The CDR3 runs 14 residues. Trimming pared 3 bases from V and 3 bases from J, leaving 9 bases between.

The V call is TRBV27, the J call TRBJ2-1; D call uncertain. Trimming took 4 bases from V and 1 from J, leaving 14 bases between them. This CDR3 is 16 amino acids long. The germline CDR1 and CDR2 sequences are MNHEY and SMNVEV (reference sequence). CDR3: CASSSAAQESYNEQFF. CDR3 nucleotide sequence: TGTGCCAGCAGTTCAGCAGCCCAGGAATCCTACAATGAGCAGTTCTTC.

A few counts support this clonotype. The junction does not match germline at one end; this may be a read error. The CDR3 loop reads CASSQNRAGGRNEQFF. The CDR3 DNA follows: TGTGCTAGCAGCCAAAATCGAGCGGGAGGGCGGAATGAGCAGTTCTTC. The chain couples TRBV7-7 to TRBJ2-1, with 10 nucleotides matching TRBD2. Germline V gene sequence: CDR1 SSHAT, CDR2 FNYEAQ (reference sequence). The CDR3 contains 16 residues. The whole variable domain, filled in from reference TRBV7-7 and TRBJ2-1, reads GAGVSQSPRYKVTKRGQDVTLRCDPISSHATLYWYQQALGQGPEFLTYFNYEAQPDKSGLPSDRFSAERPEGSISTLTIQRTEQRDSAMYRCASSQNRAGGRNEQFFGPGTRLTVL.

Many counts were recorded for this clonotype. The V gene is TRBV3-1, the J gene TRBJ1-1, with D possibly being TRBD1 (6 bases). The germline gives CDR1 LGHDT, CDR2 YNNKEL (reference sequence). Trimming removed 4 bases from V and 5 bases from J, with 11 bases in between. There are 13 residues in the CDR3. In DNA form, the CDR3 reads TGTGCCAGCAGCCGTGGGACATGGACTGAAGCTTTCTTT. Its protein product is CASSRGTWTEAFF.

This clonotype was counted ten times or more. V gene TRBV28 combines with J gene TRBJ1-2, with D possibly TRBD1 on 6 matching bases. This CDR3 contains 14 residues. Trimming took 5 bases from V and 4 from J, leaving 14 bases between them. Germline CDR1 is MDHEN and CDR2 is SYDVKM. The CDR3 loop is CASSRRTASYGYTF. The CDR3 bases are TGTGCCAGCAGTCGGCGGACAGCTTCCTATGGCTACACCTTC.

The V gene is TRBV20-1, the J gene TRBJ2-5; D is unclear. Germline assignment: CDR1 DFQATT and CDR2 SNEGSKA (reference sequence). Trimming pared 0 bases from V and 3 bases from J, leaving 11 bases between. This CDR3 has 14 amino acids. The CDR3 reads CSARDRPNKETQYF. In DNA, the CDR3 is TGCAGTGCTAGAGATCGGCCTAACAAAGAGACCCAGTACTTC.

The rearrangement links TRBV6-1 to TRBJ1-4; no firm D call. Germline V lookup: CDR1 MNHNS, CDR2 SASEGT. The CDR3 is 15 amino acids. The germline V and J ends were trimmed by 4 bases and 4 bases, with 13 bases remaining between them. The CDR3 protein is CASSAGGQLNEKLFF. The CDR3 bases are TGTGCCAGCAGTGCCGGTGGGCAGCTTAATGAAAAACTGTTTTTT.

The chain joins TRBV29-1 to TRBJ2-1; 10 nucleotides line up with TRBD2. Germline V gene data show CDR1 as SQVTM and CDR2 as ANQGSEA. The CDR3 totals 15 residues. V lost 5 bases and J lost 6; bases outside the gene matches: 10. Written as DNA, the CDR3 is TGCAGCGTTCACCGGGTAGCGGGAGGTCCCAATGAGCAGTTCTTC. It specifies CSVHRVAGGPNEQFF.

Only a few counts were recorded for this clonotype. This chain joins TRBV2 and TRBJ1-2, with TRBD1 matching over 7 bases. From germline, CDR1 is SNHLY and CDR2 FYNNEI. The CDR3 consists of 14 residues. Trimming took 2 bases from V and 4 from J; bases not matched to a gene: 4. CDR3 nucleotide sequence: TGTGCCAGCAGTGAAATGGGACAGCGCTATGGCTACACCTTC. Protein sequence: CASSEMGQRYGYTF.

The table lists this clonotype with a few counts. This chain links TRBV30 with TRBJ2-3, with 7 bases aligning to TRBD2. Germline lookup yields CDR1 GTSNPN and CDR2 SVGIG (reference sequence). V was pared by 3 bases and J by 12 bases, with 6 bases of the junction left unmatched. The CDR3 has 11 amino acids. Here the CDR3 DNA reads TGTGCCTGGAGGATCCAGCGGGAACAGTATTTT. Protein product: CAWRIQREQYF.

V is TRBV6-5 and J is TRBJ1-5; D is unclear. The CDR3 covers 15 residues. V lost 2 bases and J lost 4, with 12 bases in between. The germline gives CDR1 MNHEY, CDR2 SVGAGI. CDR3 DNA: TGTGCCAGCAGTTACATGCTCACGCGTAATCAGCCCCAGCATTTT. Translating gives CASSYMLTRNQPQHF.

The chain's CDR3 is CSAPTRGRGIDTQYF. The CDR3 DNA sequence: TGCAGTGCTCCGACGCGTGGGAGGGGAATAGATACGCAGTATTTT. The chain joins TRBV20-1 to TRBJ2-3, with 7 bases fitting TRBD2. The CDR3 covers 15 residues. Germline-derived CDR1 and CDR2 are DFQATT and SNEGSKA (reference sequence). V trimming: 5 bases; J trimming: 5 bases; junction bases outside the gene matches: 13.

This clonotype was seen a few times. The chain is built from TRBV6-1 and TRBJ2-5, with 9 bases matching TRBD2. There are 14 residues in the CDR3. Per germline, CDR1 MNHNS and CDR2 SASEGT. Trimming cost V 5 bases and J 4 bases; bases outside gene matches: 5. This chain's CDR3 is CASSPRTSVETQYF. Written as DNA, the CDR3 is TGTGCCAGCAGTCCCCGGACTAGCGTAGAGACCCAGTACTTC.

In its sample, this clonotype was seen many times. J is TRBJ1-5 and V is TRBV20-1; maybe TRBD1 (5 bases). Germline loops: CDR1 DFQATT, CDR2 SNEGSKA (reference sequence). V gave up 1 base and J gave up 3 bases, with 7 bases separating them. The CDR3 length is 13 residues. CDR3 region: CSARGGNNQPQHF. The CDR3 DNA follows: TGCAGTGCTAGAGGGGGGAACAATCAGCCCCAGCATTTT.

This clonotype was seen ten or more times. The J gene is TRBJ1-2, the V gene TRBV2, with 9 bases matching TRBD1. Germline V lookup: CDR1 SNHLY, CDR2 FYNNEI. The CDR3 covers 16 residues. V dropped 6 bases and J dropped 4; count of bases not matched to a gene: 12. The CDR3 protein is CASSDTGGPPSYGYTF. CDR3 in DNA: TGTGCCAGCAGCGACACAGGGGGCCCACCATCCTATGGCTACACCTTC.

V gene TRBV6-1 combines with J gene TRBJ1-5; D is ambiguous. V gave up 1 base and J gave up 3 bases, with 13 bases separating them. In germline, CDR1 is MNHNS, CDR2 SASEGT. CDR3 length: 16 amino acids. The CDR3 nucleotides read TGTGCCAGCAGTGAAGGTAGGACGGTTAACAATCAGCCCCAGCATTTT. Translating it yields CASSEGRTVNNQPQHF.

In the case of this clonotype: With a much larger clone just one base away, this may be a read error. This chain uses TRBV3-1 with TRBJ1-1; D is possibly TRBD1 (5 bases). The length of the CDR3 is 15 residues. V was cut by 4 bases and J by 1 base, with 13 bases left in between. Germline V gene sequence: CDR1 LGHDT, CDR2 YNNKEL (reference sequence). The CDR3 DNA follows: TGTGCCAGCAGCCTATCCCCAGGGACGAACACTGAAGCTTTCTTT. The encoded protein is CASSLSPGTNTEAFF.

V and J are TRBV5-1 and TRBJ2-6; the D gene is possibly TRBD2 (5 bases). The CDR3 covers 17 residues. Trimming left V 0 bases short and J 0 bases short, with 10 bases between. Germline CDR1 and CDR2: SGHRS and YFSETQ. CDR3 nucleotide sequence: TGCGCCAGCAGCTTGGGGGAGCATATCTCTGGGGCCAACGTCCTGACTTTC. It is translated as CASSLGEHISGANVLTF.

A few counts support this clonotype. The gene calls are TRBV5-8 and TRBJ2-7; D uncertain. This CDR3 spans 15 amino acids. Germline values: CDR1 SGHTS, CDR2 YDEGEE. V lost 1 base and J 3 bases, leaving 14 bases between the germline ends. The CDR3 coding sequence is TGTGCCAGCAGCTTGTTACGGCTAGAGATCTACGAGCAGTACTTC. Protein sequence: CASSLLRLEIYEQYF.

The CDR3 sequence is CAWMTQVNTEAFF. CDR3 coding DNA: TGTGCCTGGATGACGCAAGTTAACACTGAAGCTTTCTTT. The genes are TRBV30 and TRBJ1-1; D not certain. CDR1 is GTSNPN, CDR2 SVGIG, per germline (reference sequence). The CDR3 sequence is 13 residues long. With 4 bases removed from V and 2 bases from J, the gap between germline ends came to 11 bases.

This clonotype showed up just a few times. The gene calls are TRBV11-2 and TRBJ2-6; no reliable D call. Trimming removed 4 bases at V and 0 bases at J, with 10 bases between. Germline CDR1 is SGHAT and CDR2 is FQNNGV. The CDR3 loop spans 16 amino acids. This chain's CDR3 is CASSWDRFSGANVLTF. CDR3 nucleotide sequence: TGTGCCAGCAGCTGGGATCGGTTCTCTGGGGCCAACGTCCTGACTTTC.

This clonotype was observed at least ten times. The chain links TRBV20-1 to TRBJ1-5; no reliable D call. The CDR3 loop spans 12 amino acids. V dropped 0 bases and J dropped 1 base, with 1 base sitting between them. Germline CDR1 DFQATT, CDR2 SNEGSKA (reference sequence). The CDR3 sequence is CSARESNQPQHF. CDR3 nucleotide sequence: TGCAGTGCTAGAGAAAGCAATCAGCCCCAGCATTTT.

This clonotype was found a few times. CDR3 residues: CASSQDLNRGSYEQYF. CDR3 in DNA: TGCGCCAGCAGCCAAGATCTGAACAGGGGCTCCTACGAGCAGTACTTC. The chain carries TRBV4-3 and TRBJ2-7; TRBD1 aligns across 7 bases. The CDR3 length is 16 residues. CDR1 LGHNA and CDR2 YSLEER come from the germline V gene. V lost 0 bases and J lost 0; bases outside the gene matches: 5.